The 24 T cell receptor beta chains reported below all come from one sample, sequenced in a study of blood T cell repertoires in COVID-19. TCRdb's table, derived via immunoSEQ multiplex PCR, lists solely in-frame clones and lacks some. The sample includes roughly 220,000 clones, 80% of them seen just once. Material for sequencing was PBMCs or T cells enriched from blood (not recorded which). These receptors were collected from a man between 25 and 39 years old with acute COVID-19.

The chain is built from TRBV6-5 and TRBJ2-7; D is possibly TRBD1 (6 bases). Germline CDR1 MNHEY, CDR2 SVGAGI. The CDR3 spans 16 residues. Trimming left V 4 bases short and J 1 base short, with 17 bases between. Here the CDR3 DNA reads TGTGCCAGCAGTTCCCCTGACAGGAGTCTTTCCTACGAGCAGTACTTC. This encodes CASSSPDRSLSYEQYF.

The CDR3 nucleotides read TGTGCCAGCTCACCGGACAGAGATCAGCCCCAGCATTTT. Translation gives CASSPDRDQPQHF. The V and J genes are TRBV18 and TRBJ1-5; possibly TRBD1 for D (6 bases). Germline V gene lookup returns CDR1 KGHSH and CDR2 LQKENI. The CDR3 spans 13 residues. Trimming cost V 3 bases and J 5 bases, with 8 bases left between them.

The chain couples TRBV27 to TRBJ1-1, with D tentatively TRBD1 (5 bases). The V end was cut by 2 bases, the J end by 0 bases, with 10 bases between. In germline, CDR1 is MNHEY, CDR2 SMNVEV (reference sequence). The CDR3 is 15 amino acids. The DNA of the CDR3 is TGTGCCAGCAGTTTAGGACAAATCATGAACACTGAAGCTTTCTTT. It specifies CASSLGQIMNTEAFF.

This clone was counted once. V and J are TRBV7-6 and TRBJ1-1; 9 bases fit TRBD1. Germline loops: CDR1 SGHVS, CDR2 FNYEAQ. The trim removed 5 bases at V and 0 bases at J, leaving 19 bases unmatched. The CDR3 totals 20 residues. The CDR3 region has the DNA TGTGCCAGCAGCCCCAACCCGGGACAGGGAGGGGGAAGCATGAACACTGAAGCTTTCTTT. Translating gives CASSPNPGQGGGSMNTEAFF. Full variable domain (outside the CDR3, taken from reference TRBV7-6 and TRBJ1-1): GAGVSQSPRYKVTKRGQDVALRCDPISGHVSLYWYRQALGQGPEFLTYFNYEAQQDKSGLPNDRFSAERPEGSISTLTIQRTEQRDSAMYRCASSPNPGQGGGSMNTEAFFGQGTRLTVV.

Written as DNA, the CDR3 is TGTGCCAGCGGAGGACAGGGGAACTATGGCTACACCTTC. It yields the protein CASGGQGNYGYTF. This chain uses TRBV5-4 with TRBJ1-2, with 9 nucleotides matching TRBD1. The CDR3 spans 13 residues. Germline V lookup: CDR1 SGHNT, CDR2 YYREEE (reference sequence). V lost 7 bases to trimming and J lost 2 bases; unmatched junction nucleotides: 3.

The rearrangement uses TRBV6-5 and TRBJ1-3, with a tentative D call TRBD1 (5 bases). CDR3 size: 13 residues. Germline CDR1 and CDR2: MNHEY and SVGAGI. Deletions cut 8 bases from V and 0 bases from J, with 8 bases between. This CDR3 reads CASQGSSGNTIYF. CDR3 bases: TGTGCCAGCCAGGGCAGCTCTGGAAACACCATATATTTT.

This clone appeared once. The chain uses TRBV2 and TRBJ1-5; the D is unclear. CDR1 SNHLY and CDR2 FYNNEI come from the germline V gene. The CDR3 is made up of 16 amino acids. V was clipped by 1 base and J by 1 base, with 11 bases between them. The CDR3 bases are TGTGCCAGCAGTGAAGAAAGGTTGGGCAGCAATCAGCCCCAGCATTTT. The encoded protein is CASSEERLGSNQPQHF.

Only one count was recorded for this clone. The chain carries TRBV5-1 and TRBJ2-3, with D maybe TRBD2 (5 bases). V was shortened by 1 base and J by 5 bases, with 11 bases between the two germline ends. This CDR3 has 14 amino acids. The germline gives CDR1 SGHRS, CDR2 YFSETQ. In nucleotides, the CDR3 is TGCGCCAGCAGCTTGACTAGGAATTTAGATACGCAGTATTTT. It specifies CASSLTRNLDTQYF.

Note on this clone: Other DNA sequences from this sample encode an identical CDR3 as well. This chain connects TRBV3-1 (or the pseudogene TRBV3-2) to TRBJ2-5, with 8 bases lining up with TRBD2. The junction had 3 bases not matched to a gene; V was cut back by 0 bases and J by 3 bases. The CDR3 length is 15 residues. Germline-derived CDR1 and CDR2 are LGHDT and YNNKEL (reference sequence). The CDR3 sequence: CASSQEAGGKETQYF. The CDR3 DNA follows: TGTGCCAGCAGCCAAGAGGCGGGGGGCAAAGAGACCCAGTACTTC.

The chain has TRBV18 and TRBJ1-5; D is perhaps TRBD1 (6 bases). Germline lookup yields CDR1 KGHSH and CDR2 LQKENI. The CDR3 is made up of 17 amino acids. Trimming shortened V by 3 bases and J by 3 bases, and 18 bases separated the two germline ends. For the CDR3, the DNA is TGTGCCAGCTCACCCTCTCCGGGACATCCAAACAATCAGCCCCAGCATTTT. This gives the protein CASSPSPGHPNNQPQHF. Using reference TRBV18 and TRBJ1-5 for the parts outside the CDR3, the full variable domain is NAGVMQNPRHLVRRRGQEARLRCSPMKGHSHVYWYRQLPEEGLKFMVYLQKENIIDESGMPKERFSAEFPKEGPSILRIQQVVRGDSAAYFCASSPSPGHPNNQPQHFGDGTRLSIL.

J is TRBJ1-2 and V is TRBV28; weak D call: TRBD1 (5 bases). The CDR3 is made up of 15 amino acids. Deletions cut 6 bases from V and 4 bases from J, with 18 bases between. The V gene's germline CDR1 is MDHEN and CDR2 SYDVKM. The CDR3 loop is CASSSPEGFGYGYTF. The DNA for the CDR3 is TGTGCCAGCAGCTCGCCGGAGGGGTTCGGCTATGGCTACACCTTC.

The CDR3 DNA follows: TGTGCCAGCAGCCGGTTAGGACAGGGGGCCGGAGATACGCAGTATTTT. Amino acid sequence: CASSRLGQGAGDTQYF. The rearrangement joins TRBV3-1 (or the pseudogene TRBV3-2) to TRBJ2-3, with TRBD1 identical over 11 bases. CDR1 and CDR2 (germline): LGHDT, YNNKEL (reference sequence). Losses at the gene ends were 4 bases for V and 5 bases for J; bases not matched to a gene: 8. The CDR3 totals 16 residues.

The chain is built from TRBV15 and TRBJ1-5, with D possibly matching TRBD1 (5 bases). Germline values: CDR1 LNHNV, CDR2 YYDKDF (reference sequence). Trimming stripped 2 bases from V and 0 bases from J, with 8 bases between. This CDR3 is 15 amino acids long. DNA for the CDR3: TGTGCCACCAGCAGAACAGGATATAGCAATCAGCCCCAGCATTTT. This sequence encodes CATSRTGYSNQPQHF. Using reference TRBV15 and TRBJ1-5 for the parts outside the CDR3, the full variable domain is DAMVIQNPRYQVTQFGKPVTLSCSQTLNHNVMYWYQQKSSQAPKLLFHYYDKDFNNEADTPDNFQSRRPNTSFCFLDIRSPGLGDTAMYLCATSRTGYSNQPQHFGDGTRLSIL.

V usage is TRBV13 and J usage is TRBJ2-5; the match to TRBD2 covers 10 bases. The length of the CDR3 is 15 residues. The junction had 8 bases not matched to a gene; V was cut back by 3 bases and J by 7 bases. Germline CDR1 reads PRHDT; CDR2 reads FYEKMQ (reference sequence). The CDR3 DNA reads as TGTGCCAGCAGCTTCCCTAGCGGGGGCCAGGGGACCCAGTACTTC. Its protein is CASSFPSGGQGTQYF. Variable domain in full (rest from reference TRBV13 and TRBJ2-5): AAGVIQSPRHLIKEKRETATLKCYPIPRHDTVYWYQQGPGQDPQFLISFYEKMQSDKGSIPDRFSAQQFSDYHSELNMSSLELGDSALYFCASSFPSGGQGTQYFGPGTRLLVL.

At least ten counts were recorded for this clone. The chain joins TRBV3-1 (or the pseudogene TRBV3-2) to TRBJ1-5; D call uncertain. V shed 2 bases and J shed 0 bases, with 5 bases lying between them. The CDR3 spans 14 residues. Germline V gene sequence: CDR1 LGHDT, CDR2 YNNKEL (reference sequence). The CDR3, as DNA: TGTGCCAGCAGCCAAAGCGGTAGCAATCAGCCCCAGCATTTT. This gives the protein CASSQSGSNQPQHF.

This clone occurred once. The rearrangement links TRBV7-9 to TRBJ2-5; the match to TRBD2 covers 9 bases. V shed 6 bases and J 4 bases; nucleotides not matched to a gene: 9. This CDR3 is 15 amino acids long. From germline, CDR1 is SEHNR and CDR2 FQNEAQ (reference sequence). The CDR3 DNA sequence: TGTGCCAGCAGGGCGGAAGCGGGGGGCGCAGAGACCCAGTACTTC. Its protein product is CASRAEAGGAETQYF.

V gene TRBV18 combines with J gene TRBJ2-7; no reliable D call. Germline V CDR1 and CDR2: KGHSH, LQKENI. CDR3 size: 12 residues. V was cut by 3 bases and J by 5 bases, with 8 bases left in between. For the CDR3, the DNA is TGTGCCAGCTCACCCGTAGTAAACGAGCAGTACTTC. Translating it yields CASSPVVNEQYF.

The V gene is TRBV5-1, the J gene TRBJ2-5, with a tentative D call TRBD2 (6 bases). V lost 3 bases to trimming and J lost 5 bases, with 17 bases between them. Per the germline V gene, CDR1 is SGHRS and CDR2 is YFSETQ. The CDR3 is 15 amino acids. CDR3 sequence reads: CASSSKGVREETQYF. The CDR3 DNA reads TGCGCCAGCAGCTCGAAAGGGGTCCGGGAGGAGACCCAGTACTTC.

The sample holds one count of this clone. The V call is TRBV5-4, the J call TRBJ1-5; D might be TRBD1 (5 bases). The germline CDR1 and CDR2 sequences are SGHNT and YYREEE (reference sequence). V was shortened by 0 bases and J by 4 bases, with 11 bases between the two germline ends. This CDR3 spans 15 amino acids. The CDR3 DNA sequence: TGTGCCAGCAGCTTGGCCGGGGGTCCGAATCAGCCCCAGCATTTT. Its translation is CASSLAGGPNQPQHF. Using reference TRBV5-4 and TRBJ1-5 for the parts outside the CDR3, the full variable domain is ETGVTQSPTHLIKTRGQQVTLRCSSQSGHNTVSWYQQALGQGPQFIFQYYREEENGRGNFPPRFSGLQFPNYSSELNVNALELDDSALYLCASSLAGGPNQPQHFGDGTRLSIL.

J is TRBJ2-3 and V is TRBV27, with D perhaps TRBD1 (6 bases). The germline CDR1 and CDR2 sequences are MNHEY and SMNVEV (reference sequence). Trimming pared 6 bases from V and 1 base from J, leaving 8 bases between. This CDR3 has 13 residues. CDR3 bases: TGTGCCAGCAGATGGACAGGCACAGATACGCAGTATTTT. Translated, it gives CASRWTGTDTQYF.

This clone appeared once. This sequence joins TRBV6-5 and TRBJ2-2, with TRBD2 matching 7 bases. V lost 6 bases, J lost 3 bases, and 4 bases stayed unmatched. The germline CDR1 and CDR2 sequences are MNHEY and SVGAGI. This CDR3 is 14 amino acids long. In DNA, the CDR3 is TGTGCCAGCAGGTGGACTAGGTACACCGGGGAGCTGTTTTTT. This translates into CASRWTRYTGELFF.

The chain is built from TRBV9 and TRBJ2-2, with D maybe TRBD2 (7 bases). The ends were cut back, 4 bases at V and 0 bases at J, with 10 bases in the middle. The germline CDR1 and CDR2 sequences are SGDLS and YYNGEE. This CDR3 spans 15 amino acids. CDR3 nucleotides: TGTGCCAGCAGCCTAGGGGGGGCGAACACCGGGGAGCTGTTTTTT. Translation: CASSLGGANTGELFF.

This rearrangement joins TRBV7-9 to TRBJ2-5; 11 nucleotides match TRBD2. The CDR3 has 13 amino acids. J gave up 3 bases and V 10 bases, and 4 bases lay outside the gene matches. Germline V lookup: CDR1 SEHNR, CDR2 FQNEAQ (reference sequence). The CDR3 loop reads CATSLAGEETQYF. CDR3 nucleotides: TGTGCCACCTCACTAGCGGGGGAAGAGACCCAGTACTTC. Variable domain in full (rest from reference TRBV7-9 and TRBJ2-5): DTGVSQNPRHKITKRGQNVTFRCDPISEHNRLYWYRQTLGQGPEFLTYFQNEAQLEKSRLLSDRFSAERPKGSFSTLEIQRTEQGDSAMYLCATSLAGEETQYFGPGTRLLVL.

The chain joins TRBV5-6 to TRBJ2-3, with 13 bases identical to TRBD2. V lost 4 bases to trimming and J lost 8 bases; unmatched junction nucleotides: 4. Germline CDR1 and CDR2: SGHDT and YYEEEE. This CDR3 has 14 residues. CDR3 loop: CASSPTSGGGTQYF. The DNA of the CDR3 is TGTGCCAGCAGCCCCACTAGCGGGGGGGGTACGCAGTATTTT.